This T cell receptor beta chain is drawn from a study of blood T cell repertoires in COVID-19. Study-level background: There were acute and convalescent COVID-19 samples, and they came from the United States, Italy and Spain.

Germline CDR1 is MNHNS and CDR2 is SASEGT. CDR3 length: 15 residues. Trimming at V came to 1 base and at J to 1 base, leaving 1 base not matched to a gene. Assay used: immunoSEQ multiplex PCR; TCRdb lists only in-frame clones, some missing. The data contain about 250,000 clones, about 85% of them singletons. The chain employs TRBV6-1 and TRBJ1-5, with 7 bases that match TRBD1. Material for sequencing was peripheral blood. The sequence derives from a young man with active or convalescent COVID-19. CDR3 in DNA: TGTGCCAGCAGTGAAGAGACAGGGAGCAATCAGCCCCAGCATTTT. It yields the protein CASSEETGSNQPQHF.